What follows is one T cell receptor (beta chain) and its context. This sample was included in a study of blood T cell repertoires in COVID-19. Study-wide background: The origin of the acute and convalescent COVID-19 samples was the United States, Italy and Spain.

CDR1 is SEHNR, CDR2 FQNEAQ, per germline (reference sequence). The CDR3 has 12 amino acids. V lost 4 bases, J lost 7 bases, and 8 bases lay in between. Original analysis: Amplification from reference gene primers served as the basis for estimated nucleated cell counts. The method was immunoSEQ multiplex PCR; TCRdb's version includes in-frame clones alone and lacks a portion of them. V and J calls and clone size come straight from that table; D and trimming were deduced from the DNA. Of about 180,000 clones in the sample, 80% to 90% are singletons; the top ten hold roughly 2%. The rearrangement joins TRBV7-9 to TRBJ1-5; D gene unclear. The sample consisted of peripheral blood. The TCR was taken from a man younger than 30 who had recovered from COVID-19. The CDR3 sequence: CASSSNIQPQHF. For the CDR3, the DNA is TGTGCCAGCAGCTCGAACATCCAGCCCCAGCATTTT.